A selection of T cell receptor beta chains follows, all from one sample in a study of cytomegalovirus exposure and HLA in healthy donors. TCRdb's copy holds only in-frame clones and misses some; the assay was immunoSEQ multiplex PCR. Among approximately 150,000 clones, around two thirds were seen once, and the ten largest hold less than 1.5%. The sequencing sample was made of PBMCs. The receptors derive from a man aged 50-60 years in good health and CMV-seronegative. Each CDR3 is given without its conserved first and last residue.

CDR3 protein	V gene	J gene
ATTGTGGTDTQY	TRBV5-1	TRBJ2-3
SVARGLNEKLF	TRBV29-1	TRBJ1-4
ASSYGQAVFYGYT	TRBV6-5	TRBJ1-2
ASSLGGLAGTGELF	TRBV11-3	TRBJ2-2
ASRIQGAGYGYT	TRBV19	TRBJ1-2
ASSPDRGGGYEQY	TRBV7-2	TRBJ2-7
ASRRPGQTYGYT	TRBV5-4	TRBJ1-2
ASSEAGGSHQPQH	TRBV19	TRBJ1-5
ASSLSGQGGDTQY	TRBV18	TRBJ2-3
SVGLADSYT	TRBV29-1	TRBJ1-2
ASSLRQGTYEQY	TRBV5-6	TRBJ2-7